The entry below describes one T cell receptor (beta chain). The antigen is undetermined. The source of the sample is a study of shared clonotypes between healthy human individuals. Study findings and constraints: Collection of samples was limited to blood; tissue repertoires likely differ.

The V and J ends lost 0 bases and 0 bases, in that order; junction bases with no gene match: 1. The CDR3 length is 16 residues. Germline V gene lookup returns CDR1 MNHNY and CDR2 SVGAGI (reference sequence). The data were produced by immunoSEQ multiplex PCR, yet TCRdb's version contains in-frame clones alone and is incomplete. This repertoire shows around 450,000 clones, roughly 80% found once; its top ten account for approximately 13%. The sample consisted of PBMCs. This clonotype originated in a woman between 40 and 55 years old in good health. Some clones in this sample may be carry-over from other donors' samples. The chain couples TRBV6-6 to TRBJ2-1, with 8 bases fitting TRBD2. CDR3 region: CASSYSSGSSYNEQFF. In DNA, the CDR3 is TGTGCCAGCAGTTACTCGAGCGGGAGCTCCTACAATGAGCAGTTCTTC.